The clone carrying this T cell receptor (beta chain) was counted ten times or more. TCR beta CDR3 sequences were amplified from RNA transcripts. The primer set for the first-round RT-PCR of the TCR CDR3 was HTBI. MiXCR, run by TCRdb on the multiplex PCR reads, gives a single entry per CDR3 protein. The sample includes about 560,000 distinct CDR3 sequences, 12% to 15% of them seen just once. These data belong to a study of T cells in Graves' hyperthyroidism and ophthalmopathy. V lost 1 base to trimming and J lost 9 bases, with 13 bases between them. The CDR3 contains 14 residues. Germline CDR1 is SNHLY and CDR2 is FYNNEI.

The source material was blood. The rearrangement joins TRBV2 to TRBJ2-1; D is ambiguous. The sequence was collected from a woman aged 40 to 50 with Graves' hyperthyroidism. CDR3: CASSEVSALSEQFF. CDR3 nucleotide sequence: TGTGCCAGCAGTGAAGTTTCAGCTCTCTCTGAGCAGTTCTTC. Full variable domain (outside the CDR3, taken from reference TRBV2 and TRBJ2-1): EPEVTQTPSHQVTQMGQEVILRCVPISNHLYFYWYRQILGQKVEFLVSFYNNEISEKSEIFDDQFSVERPDGSNFTLKIRSTKLEDSAMYFCASSEVSALSEQFFGPGTRLTVL.